A single sample is the source of the 16 T cell receptor beta chains below, sequenced in a study of tumor-infiltrating lymphocytes in primary liver carcinoma. Using a constant-region primer together with ProtoScript II reverse transcriptase, TCR beta cDNA was made from 450 to 600 ng of total RNA. Libraries for TCR beta were built through three nested multiplex PCR rounds, which together made up a slightly modified ARM-PCR procedure. Investigators reported that the first two PCR rounds, at 10 cycles each, used TRBV1-TRBV30 forward primers with a C-beta reverse primer. Each CDR3 protein is one row after TCRdb ran MiXCR on the multiplex PCR reads. The data contain over 100,000 distinct CDR3 sequences, roughly 75% of them singletons. The source material, 20-30 mg of unsorted bulk tissue, was used to co-extract RNA and DNA. Sequenced sample: tumor-adjacent normal liver tissue. The receptor set was obtained from a woman aged 60 to 75 with primary liver carcinoma and hepatitis B virus infection.

Regarding this clonotype: A much larger clone differs by one base, so this may be a read error. The V and J genes are TRBV7-9 and TRBJ2-1; D possibly uses TRBD1 or TRBD2 (5 bases each). V gave up 8 bases and J gave up 8 bases, with 16 bases separating them. The germline V gene has CDR1 SEHNR and CDR2 FQNEAQ (reference sequence). CDR3 size: 13 residues. The CDR3: CASQRGIDDEQFF. The CDR3 DNA sequence: TGTGCCAGCCAGAGGGGAATCGACGATGAGCAGTTCTTC.

For this clonotype: This CDR3 fails to terminate in the conserved phenylalanine or tryptophan, so it likely reflects a read error. The rearrangement uses TRBV11-2 and TRBJ1-1, with 10 bases identical to TRBD1. The CDR3 covers 16 residues. Germline V gene lookup returns CDR1 SGHAT and CDR2 FQNNGV. CDR3 protein: CASSYRQGAGGTGAFL. Here the CDR3 DNA reads TGTGCCAGCAGCTATCGACAGGGGGCTGGAGGCACTGGAGCTTTCCTT.

On this clonotype: It is likely a read error, because the conserved phenylalanine at the end of the CDR3 is missing. The V call is TRBV11-3, the J call TRBJ2-1; 10 nucleotides agree with TRBD2. Germline V gene data show CDR1 as SGHNT and CDR2 as YENEEA. CDR3 length: 15 amino acids. CDR3 nucleotide sequence: TGTGCCAGCAGGTTAGGAACTAGCGGGAAACTTGAGCAGTTCTTA. This sequence encodes CASRLGTSGKLEQFL.

This clonotype was detected once. A clone one base away is much larger, so this may be a read error. This chain uses TRBV7-9 with TRBJ2-1, with a possible D match to TRBD2 (6 bases). The CDR3 runs 15 residues. Germline loops: CDR1 SEHNR, CDR2 FQNEAQ (reference sequence). CDR3 protein: CASSLTGVPYKEQFF. In nucleotides, the CDR3 is TGTGCCAGCAGCTTGACGGGAGTCCCCTACAAGGAGCAGTTCTTC.

Concerning this clonotype: A read error is likely, as this CDR3 ends without the conserved phenylalanine or tryptophan. The rearrangement links TRBV6-1 to TRBJ2-2; D is uncertain. The CDR3 covers 15 residues. Germline CDR1 and CDR2: MNHNS and SASEGT. The DNA of the CDR3 is TGTGCCAGCTGTGAGCACTCCGCGAACACCGGGGAGCTGTTTTTA. Protein product: CASCEHSANTGELFL.

A note on this clonotype: The junction differs from germline at one of its ends, possibly a read error. This chain joins TRBV11-2 and TRBJ2-5; perhaps TRBD1 as D (6 bases). There are 15 residues in the CDR3. Germline CDR1 SGHAT, CDR2 FQNNGV. The CDR3 bases are TGTGCCTGCAGTTTAGATCAGGGGAGACAAGAGACCCAGTACTTC. It specifies CACSLDQGRQETQYF.

Only one count was recorded for this clonotype. A much larger clonotype is one base distant, so this may be a read error. The chain uses TRBV7-3 and TRBJ2-6; 8 nucleotides match TRBD1. This CDR3 spans 18 amino acids. Germline CDR1 reads SGHTA; CDR2 reads FQGTGA. CDR3 nucleotide sequence: TGTGCCAGCAGCTTAACGGTCCAGGGGGCAAGTGGGGCCGACGTCCTGACTTTC. Translated, it gives CASSLTVQGASGADVLTF. The full variable domain, rest sourced from reference TRBV7-3 and TRBJ2-6, is GAGVSQTPSNKVTEKGKYVELRCDPISGHTALYWYRQSLGQGPEFLIYFQGTGAADDSGLPNDRFFAVRPEGSVSTLKIQRTERGDSAVYLCASSLTVQGASGADVLTFGAGSRLTVL.

As concerns this clonotype: The conserved phenylalanine or tryptophan is not found at the CDR3 terminus, so this likely reflects a read error. J is TRBJ2-3 and V is TRBV29-1; D is perhaps TRBD1 (6 bases). Germline values: CDR1 SQVTM, CDR2 ANQGSEA. This CDR3 contains 13 residues. Between the trimmed V and J ends, which lost 5 bases and 3 bases, there was a span of 12 bases. In nucleotides, the CDR3 is TGCAGCGTTACCCGACAGGTGACAGATACGCAGTATTCT. It specifies CSVTRQVTDTQYS.

Note on this clonotype: The germline gene is not matched at one end of the junction; a read error may be the cause. The rearrangement uses TRBV6-5 and TRBJ2-7, with D possibly TRBD1 on 5 matching bases. The V gene's germline CDR1 is MNHEY and CDR2 SVGAGI. The length of the CDR3 is 14 residues. The CDR3 bases are TGTGTCAGCAGTACCCTCCGTCAGGGTTACGAGCAGTACTTC. Translated, it gives CVSSTLRQGYEQYF.

In regard to this clonotype: This clone may be a read error of a much larger clone one base away. V gene TRBV28 combines with J gene TRBJ2-5, with D possibly being TRBD2 (6 bases). The CDR3 is made up of 15 amino acids. From germline, CDR1 is MDHEN and CDR2 SYDVKM. Trimming shortened V by 7 bases and J by 5 bases, and 20 bases separated the two germline ends. The DNA of the CDR3 is TGTGCCAGCACCAACCCCGGAGGGATCTTGGAGACCCAGTACTTC. Translation gives CASTNPGGILETQYF.

The chain combines TRBV4-2 with TRBJ2-7; TRBD2 matches 7 bases. From germline, CDR1 is LGHNA and CDR2 YNFKEQ. The CDR3 consists of 16 residues. In DNA form, the CDR3 reads TGTGTTAGCAGCCTCGTGACTAGTGGGAGGGTCAACGAGCAGTACTTC. Its protein is CVSSLVTSGRVNEQYF.

Details on this clonotype: This sequence may be a read error, since a much larger clone differs from it by one base. The V gene is TRBV7-8, the J gene TRBJ2-3, with TRBD2 identical over 7 bases. CDR1 is SGHVS, CDR2 FQNEAQ, per germline. Trimming removed 10 bases from V and 3 bases from J; junction bases left unmatched: 10. This CDR3 spans 14 amino acids. The CDR3 here is CAISSSGRTDTQYF. The CDR3 region has the DNA TGTGCCATCAGTTCTAGCGGACGAACAGATACGCAGTATTTT.

Points on this clonotype: The conserved closing phenylalanine or tryptophan is absent in this CDR3, likely reflecting a read error. The DNA is omitted, as the CDR3 cannot be located on it reliably, and the CDR3 follows TCRdb's listing. This chain uses TRBV12-3 or TRBV12-4 with TRBJ1-1; the table's D call of TRBD1 was not tested on the DNA. The CDR3 is 13 amino acids long, termini counted. CDR3 region: CASNSGPNTEAFS.

This clonotype was observed at least ten times. The V and J genes are TRBV6-1 and TRBJ2-3; 8 bases map to TRBD1. This CDR3 is 17 amino acids long. Germline assignment: CDR1 MNHNS and CDR2 SASEGT. Trimming removed 6 bases from V and 5 bases from J; junction bases left unmatched: 16. DNA for the CDR3: TGTGCCAGCAGCGCGTACCCCCAGGGGGCCGGGTTAGATACGCAGTATTTT. It specifies CASSAYPQGAGLDTQYF.

This clonotype has only one observation. The genes are TRBV6-5 and TRBJ2-3, with 8 bases lining up with TRBD2. From germline, CDR1 is MNHEY and CDR2 SVGAGI. This CDR3 contains 22 residues. Unmatched junction bases numbered 27, after V lost 2 bases and J lost 5 bases. CDR3 sequence: CASSYHSPLGTRGRSGGDTQYF. CDR3 in DNA: TGTGCCAGCAGTTACCACTCCCCGTTGGGGACTAGAGGGAGGTCCGGGGGAGATACGCAGTATTTT.

This clonotype was counted ten times or more. This chain joins TRBV4-1 and TRBJ2-6; D perhaps matches TRBD2 (5 bases). The V end was cut by 1 base, the J end by 3 bases, with 7 bases between. Germline V gene sequence: CDR1 MGHRA, CDR2 YSYEKL. There are 15 residues in the CDR3. CDR3 residues: CASSQVEDGANVLTF. The DNA of the CDR3 is TGCGCCAGCAGCCAAGTGGAGGATGGGGCCAACGTCCTGACTTTC.